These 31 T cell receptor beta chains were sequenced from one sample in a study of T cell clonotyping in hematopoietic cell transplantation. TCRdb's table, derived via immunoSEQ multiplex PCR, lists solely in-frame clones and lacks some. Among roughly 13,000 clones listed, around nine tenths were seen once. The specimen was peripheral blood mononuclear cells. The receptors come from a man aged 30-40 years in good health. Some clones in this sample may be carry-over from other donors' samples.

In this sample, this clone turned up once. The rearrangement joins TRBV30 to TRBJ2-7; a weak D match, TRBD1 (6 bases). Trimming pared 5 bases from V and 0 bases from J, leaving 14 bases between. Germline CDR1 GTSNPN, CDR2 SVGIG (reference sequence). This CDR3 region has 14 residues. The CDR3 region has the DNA TGTGCCTGGGGGGGCCGGGGCCTCTCCTACGAGCAGTACTTC. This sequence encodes CAWGGRGLSYEQYF.

CDR3 DNA: TGTGCCAGCAGCCAAAGGGCCCTAACCAACACCGGGGAGCTGTTTTTT. Protein product: CASSQRALTNTGELFF. The gene calls are TRBV7-6 and TRBJ2-2; D uncertain. This CDR3 has 16 amino acids. The V and J ends lost 5 bases and 2 bases respectively, with 15 bases between them. From germline, CDR1 is SGHVS and CDR2 FNYEAQ.

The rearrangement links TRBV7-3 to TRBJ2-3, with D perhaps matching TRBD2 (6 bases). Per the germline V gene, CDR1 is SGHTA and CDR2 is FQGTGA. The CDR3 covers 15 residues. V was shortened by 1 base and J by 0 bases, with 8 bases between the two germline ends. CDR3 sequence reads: CASSLSGTSTDTQYF. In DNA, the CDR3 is TGTGCCAGCAGCTTAAGCGGGACCAGCACAGATACGCAGTATTTT.

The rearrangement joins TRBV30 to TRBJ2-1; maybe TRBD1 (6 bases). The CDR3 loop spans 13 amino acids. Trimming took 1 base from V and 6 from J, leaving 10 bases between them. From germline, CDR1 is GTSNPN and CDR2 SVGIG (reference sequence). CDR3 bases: TGTGCCTGGAGTGGGACAGTTCCCAATGAGCAGTTCTTC. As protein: CAWSGTVPNEQFF.

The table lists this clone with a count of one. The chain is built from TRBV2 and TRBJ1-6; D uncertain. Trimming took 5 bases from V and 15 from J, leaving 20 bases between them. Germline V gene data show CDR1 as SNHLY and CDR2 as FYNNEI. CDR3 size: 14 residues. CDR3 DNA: TGTGCCAGCAGTAGATCGGGCTCCACATTGTACCTCCACTTT. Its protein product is CASSRSGSTLYLHF. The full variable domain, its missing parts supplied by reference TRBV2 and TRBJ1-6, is EPEVTQTPSHQVTQMGQEVILRCVPISNHLYFYWYRQILGQKVEFLVSFYNNEISEKSEIFDDQFSVERPDGSNFTLKIRSTKLEDSAMYFCASSRSGSTLYLHFGNGTRLTVT.

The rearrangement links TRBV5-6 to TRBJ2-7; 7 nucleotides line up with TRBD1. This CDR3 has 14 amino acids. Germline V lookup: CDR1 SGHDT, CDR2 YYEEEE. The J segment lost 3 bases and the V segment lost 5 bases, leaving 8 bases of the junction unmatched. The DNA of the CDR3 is TGTGCCAGCAGAAGGGGGCTAGGGTTCTACGAGCAGTACTTC. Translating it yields CASRRGLGFYEQYF.

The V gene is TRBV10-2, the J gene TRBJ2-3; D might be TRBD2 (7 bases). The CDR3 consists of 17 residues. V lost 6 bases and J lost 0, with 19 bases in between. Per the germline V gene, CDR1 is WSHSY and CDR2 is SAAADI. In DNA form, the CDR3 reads TGCGCCAGCAGGGTACTGGGGGGGCCTTCTAGCACAGATACGCAGTATTTT. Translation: CASRVLGGPSSTDTQYF.

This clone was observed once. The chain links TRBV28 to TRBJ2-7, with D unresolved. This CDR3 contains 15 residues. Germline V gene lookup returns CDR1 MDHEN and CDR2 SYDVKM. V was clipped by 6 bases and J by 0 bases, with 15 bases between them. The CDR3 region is CASSRVSVSSYEQYF. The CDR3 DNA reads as TGTGCCAGCAGCCGCGTAAGCGTTAGCTCCTACGAGCAGTACTTC. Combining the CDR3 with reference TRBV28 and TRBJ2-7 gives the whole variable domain DVKVTQSSRYLVKRTGEKVFLECVQDMDHENMFWYRQDPGLGLRLIYFSYDVKMKEKGDIPEGYSVSREKKERFSLILESASTNQTSMYLCASSRVSVSSYEQYFGPGTRLTVT.

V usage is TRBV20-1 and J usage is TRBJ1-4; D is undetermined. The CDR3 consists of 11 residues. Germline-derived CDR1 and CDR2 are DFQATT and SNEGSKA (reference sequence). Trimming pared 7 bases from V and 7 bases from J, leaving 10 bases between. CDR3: CSVRLGEKLFF. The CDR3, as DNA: TGCAGTGTCAGACTCGGTGAAAAACTGTTTTTT.

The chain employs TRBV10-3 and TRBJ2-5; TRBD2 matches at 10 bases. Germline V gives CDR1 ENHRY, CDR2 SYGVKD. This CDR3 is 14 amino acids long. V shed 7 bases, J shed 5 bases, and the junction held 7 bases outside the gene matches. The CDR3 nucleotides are TGTGCCATCACGGCTAGCGGGGGAGCGGAGACCCAGTACTTC. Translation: CAITASGGAETQYF.

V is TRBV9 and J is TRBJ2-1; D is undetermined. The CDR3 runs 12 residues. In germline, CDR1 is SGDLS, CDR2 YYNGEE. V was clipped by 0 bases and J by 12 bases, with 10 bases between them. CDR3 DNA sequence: TGTGCCAGCAGCGTAGATTCTCCACCGCAGTTCTTC. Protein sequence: CASSVDSPPQFF.

CDR3 sequence: CASSGQGASQPQHF. The CDR3 DNA sequence: TGTGCCAGCAGTGGACAGGGGGCGTCTCAGCCCCAGCATTTT. The V gene is TRBV2, the J gene TRBJ1-5; 10 nucleotides line up with TRBD1. The junction had 3 bases not matched to a gene; V was cut back by 4 bases and J by 6 bases. CDR3 length equals 14 residues. CDR1 is SNHLY, CDR2 FYNNEI, per germline.

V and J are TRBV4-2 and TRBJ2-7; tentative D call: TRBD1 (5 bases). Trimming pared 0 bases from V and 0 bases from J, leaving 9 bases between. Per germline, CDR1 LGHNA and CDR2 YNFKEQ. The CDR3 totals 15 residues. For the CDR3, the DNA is TGTGCCAGCAGCCAAGATGGGGCTGTCTCCTACGAGCAGTACTTC. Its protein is CASSQDGAVSYEQYF.

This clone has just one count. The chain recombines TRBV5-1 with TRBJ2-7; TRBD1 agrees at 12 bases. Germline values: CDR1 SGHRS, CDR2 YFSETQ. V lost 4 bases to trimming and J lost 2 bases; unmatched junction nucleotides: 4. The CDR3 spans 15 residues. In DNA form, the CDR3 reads TGCGCCAGCAGCACGGGGACAGGGGGCGCCTACGAGCAGTACTTC. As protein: CASSTGTGGAYEQYF.

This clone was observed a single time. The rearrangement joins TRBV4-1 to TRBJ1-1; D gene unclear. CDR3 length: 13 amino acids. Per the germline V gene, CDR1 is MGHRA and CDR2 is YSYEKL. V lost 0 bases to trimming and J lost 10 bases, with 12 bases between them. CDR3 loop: CASSQDRVPPAFF. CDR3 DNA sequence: TGCGCCAGCAGCCAAGATAGGGTCCCCCCAGCTTTCTTT.

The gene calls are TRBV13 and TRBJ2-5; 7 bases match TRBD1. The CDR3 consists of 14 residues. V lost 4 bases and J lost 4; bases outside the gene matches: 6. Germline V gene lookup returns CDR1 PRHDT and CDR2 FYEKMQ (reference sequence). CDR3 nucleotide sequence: TGTGCCAGCAGCTCAGACAGGGATCGAGAGACCCAGTACTTC. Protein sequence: CASSSDRDRETQYF.

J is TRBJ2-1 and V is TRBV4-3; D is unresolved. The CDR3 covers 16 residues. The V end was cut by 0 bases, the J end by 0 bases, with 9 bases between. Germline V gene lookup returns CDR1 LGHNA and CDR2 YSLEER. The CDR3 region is CASSQDEESSYNEQFF. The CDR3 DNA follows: TGCGCCAGCAGCCAAGACGAGGAAAGCTCCTACAATGAGCAGTTCTTC.

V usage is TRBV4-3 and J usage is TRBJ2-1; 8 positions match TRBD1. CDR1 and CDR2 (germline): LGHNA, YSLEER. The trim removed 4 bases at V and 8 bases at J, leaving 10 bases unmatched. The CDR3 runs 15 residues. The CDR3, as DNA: TGCGCCAGCAGCCGGTCGACAGGGGTCGGCGATGAGCAGTTCTTC. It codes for CASSRSTGVGDEQFF.

The CDR3 reads CASSGREAFF. The CDR3 region has the DNA TGTGCCAGCAGTGGGCGAGAAGCTTTCTTT. V usage is TRBV2 and J usage is TRBJ1-1, with D unclear. The CDR3 covers 10 residues. V was shortened by 4 bases and J by 8 bases, with 5 bases between the two germline ends. Looked up from germline, CDR1 is SNHLY and CDR2 is FYNNEI.

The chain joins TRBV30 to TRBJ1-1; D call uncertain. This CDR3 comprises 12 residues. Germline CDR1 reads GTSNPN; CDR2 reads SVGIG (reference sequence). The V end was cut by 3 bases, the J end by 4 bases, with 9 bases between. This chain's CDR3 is CAWSKLSTEAFF. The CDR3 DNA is TGTGCCTGGAGCAAACTTAGCACTGAAGCTTTCTTT.

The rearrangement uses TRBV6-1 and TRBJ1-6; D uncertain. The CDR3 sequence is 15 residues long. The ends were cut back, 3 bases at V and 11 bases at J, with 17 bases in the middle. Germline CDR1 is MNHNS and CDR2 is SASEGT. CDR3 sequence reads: CASSEGVLFWAPLHF. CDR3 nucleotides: TGTGCCAGCAGTGAGGGCGTCCTTTTTTGGGCACCCCTCCACTTT.

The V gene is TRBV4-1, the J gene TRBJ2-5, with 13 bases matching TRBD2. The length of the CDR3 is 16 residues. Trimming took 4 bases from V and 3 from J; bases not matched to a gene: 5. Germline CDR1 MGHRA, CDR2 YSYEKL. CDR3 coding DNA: TGCGCCAGCAGCCGCTGGACTAGCGGGGGCAAAGAGACCCAGTACTTC. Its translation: CASSRWTSGGKETQYF.

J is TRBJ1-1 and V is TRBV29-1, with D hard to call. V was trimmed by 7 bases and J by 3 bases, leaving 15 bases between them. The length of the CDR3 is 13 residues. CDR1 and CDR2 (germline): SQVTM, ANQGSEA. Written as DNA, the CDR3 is TGCAGCGCCAAAACTGCCGGGGACACTGAAGCTTTCTTT. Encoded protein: CSAKTAGDTEAFF.

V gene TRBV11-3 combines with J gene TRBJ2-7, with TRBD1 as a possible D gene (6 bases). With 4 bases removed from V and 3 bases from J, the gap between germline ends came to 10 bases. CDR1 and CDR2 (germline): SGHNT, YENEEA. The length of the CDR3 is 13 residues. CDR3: CASSSGHLYEQYF. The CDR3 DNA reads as TGTGCCAGCAGCTCGGGACACCTCTACGAGCAGTACTTC.

CDR3 nucleotide sequence: TGTGCCAGCAGCTCAATGGACGGGAACACTGAAGCTTTCTTT. Residues: CASSSMDGNTEAFF. The J gene is TRBJ1-1, the V gene TRBV7-9; D not resolved. Trimming shortened V by 4 bases and J by 1 base, and 10 bases separated the two germline ends. The germline gives CDR1 SEHNR, CDR2 FQNEAQ (reference sequence). The CDR3 contains 14 residues.

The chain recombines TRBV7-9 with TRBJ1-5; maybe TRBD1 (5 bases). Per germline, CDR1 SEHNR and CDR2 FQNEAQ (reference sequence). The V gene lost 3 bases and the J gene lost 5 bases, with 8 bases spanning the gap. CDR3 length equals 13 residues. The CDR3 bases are TGTGCCAGCAGCTTCAAAGGGGATCAGCCCCAGCATTTT. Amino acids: CASSFKGDQPQHF.

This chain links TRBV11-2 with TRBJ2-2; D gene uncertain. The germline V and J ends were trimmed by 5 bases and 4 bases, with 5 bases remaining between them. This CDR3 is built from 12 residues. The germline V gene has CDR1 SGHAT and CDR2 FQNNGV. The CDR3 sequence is CASSPATGELFF. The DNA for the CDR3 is TGTGCCAGCAGCCCCGCCACCGGGGAGCTGTTTTTT.

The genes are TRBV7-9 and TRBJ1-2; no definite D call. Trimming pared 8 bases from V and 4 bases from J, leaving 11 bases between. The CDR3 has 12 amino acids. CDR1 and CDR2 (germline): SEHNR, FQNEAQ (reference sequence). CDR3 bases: TGTGCCAGCTCCGGGGTTGGCTATGGCTACACCTTC. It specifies CASSGVGYGYTF.

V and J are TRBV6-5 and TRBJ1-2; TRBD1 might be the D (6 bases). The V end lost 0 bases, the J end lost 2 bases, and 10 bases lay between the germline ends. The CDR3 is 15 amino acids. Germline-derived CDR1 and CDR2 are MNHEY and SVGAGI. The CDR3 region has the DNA TGTGCCAGCAGTTACTCGCCAGGACAGAACTATGGCTACACCTTC. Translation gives CASSYSPGQNYGYTF.

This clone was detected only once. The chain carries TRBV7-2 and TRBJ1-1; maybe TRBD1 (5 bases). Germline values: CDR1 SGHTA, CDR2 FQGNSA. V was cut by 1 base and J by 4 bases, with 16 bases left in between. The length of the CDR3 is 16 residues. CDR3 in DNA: TGTGCCAGCAGCTTAGAGTACAGGCTGGTGGGCACTGAAGCTTTCTTT. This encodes CASSLEYRLVGTEAFF.

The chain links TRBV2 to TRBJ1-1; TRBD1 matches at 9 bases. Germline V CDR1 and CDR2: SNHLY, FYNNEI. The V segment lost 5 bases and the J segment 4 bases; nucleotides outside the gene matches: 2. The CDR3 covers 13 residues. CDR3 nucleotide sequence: TGTGCCAGCAGTCTGGACAGGGGCACTGAAGCTTTCTTT. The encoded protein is CASSLDRGTEAFF.